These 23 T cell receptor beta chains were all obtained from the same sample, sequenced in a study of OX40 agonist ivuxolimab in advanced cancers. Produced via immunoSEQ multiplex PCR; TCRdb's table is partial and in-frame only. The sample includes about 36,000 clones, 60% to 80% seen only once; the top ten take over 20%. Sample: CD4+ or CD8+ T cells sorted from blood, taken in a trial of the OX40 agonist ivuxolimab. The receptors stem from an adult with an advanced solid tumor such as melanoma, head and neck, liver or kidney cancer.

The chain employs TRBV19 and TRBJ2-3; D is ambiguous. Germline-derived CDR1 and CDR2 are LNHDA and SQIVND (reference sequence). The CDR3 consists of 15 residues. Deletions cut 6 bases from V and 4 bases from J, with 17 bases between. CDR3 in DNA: TGTGCCAGTAGCGGTGGTCCAAGGAAGGCAGATACGCAGTATTTT. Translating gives CASSGGPRKADTQYF.

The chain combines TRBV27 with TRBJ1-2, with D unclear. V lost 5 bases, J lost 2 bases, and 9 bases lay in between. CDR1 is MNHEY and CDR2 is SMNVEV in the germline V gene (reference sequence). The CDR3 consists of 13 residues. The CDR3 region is CASSLGGNYGYTF. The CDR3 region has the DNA TGTGCCAGCAGTCTCGGCGGAAACTATGGCTACACCTTC.

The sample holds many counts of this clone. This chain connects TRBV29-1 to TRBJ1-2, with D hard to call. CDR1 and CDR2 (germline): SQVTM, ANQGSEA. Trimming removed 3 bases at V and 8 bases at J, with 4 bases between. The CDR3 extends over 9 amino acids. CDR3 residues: CSVDTGYTF. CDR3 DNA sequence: TGCAGCGTTGACACCGGCTACACCTTC.

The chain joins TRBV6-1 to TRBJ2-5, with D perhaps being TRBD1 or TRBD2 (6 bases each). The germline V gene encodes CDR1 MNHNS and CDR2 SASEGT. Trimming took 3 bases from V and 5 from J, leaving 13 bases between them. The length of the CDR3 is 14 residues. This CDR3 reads CASSDWGAGETQYF. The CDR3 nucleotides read TGTGCCAGCAGTGATTGGGGGGCGGGTGAGACCCAGTACTTC.

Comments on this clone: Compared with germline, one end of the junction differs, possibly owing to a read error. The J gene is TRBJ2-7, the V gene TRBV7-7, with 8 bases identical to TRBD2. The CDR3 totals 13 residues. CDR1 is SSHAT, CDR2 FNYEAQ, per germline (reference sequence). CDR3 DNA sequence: TGTGCTAGCAGCTTGGGACTAGGGGGCGAGCAGTACTTC. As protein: CASSLGLGGEQYF.

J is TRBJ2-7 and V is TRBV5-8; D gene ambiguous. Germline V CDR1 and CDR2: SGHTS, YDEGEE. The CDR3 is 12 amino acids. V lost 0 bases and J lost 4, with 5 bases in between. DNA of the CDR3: TGTGCCAGCAGCTTGGCTCCGTACGAGCAGTACTTC. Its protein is CASSLAPYEQYF. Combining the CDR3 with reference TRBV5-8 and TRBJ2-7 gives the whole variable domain EAGVTQSPTHLIKTRGQQATLRCSPISGHTSVYWYQQALGLGLQFLLWYDEGEERNRGNFPPRFSGRQFPNYSSELNVNALELEDSALYLCASSLAPYEQYFGPGTRLTVT.

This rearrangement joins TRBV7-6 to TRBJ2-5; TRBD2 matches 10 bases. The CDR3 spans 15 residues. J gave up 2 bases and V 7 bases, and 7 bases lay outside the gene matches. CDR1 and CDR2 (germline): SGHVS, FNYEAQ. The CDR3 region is CASTPGTSDQETQYF. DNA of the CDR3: TGTGCCAGCACACCCGGGACTAGCGATCAAGAGACCCAGTACTTC.

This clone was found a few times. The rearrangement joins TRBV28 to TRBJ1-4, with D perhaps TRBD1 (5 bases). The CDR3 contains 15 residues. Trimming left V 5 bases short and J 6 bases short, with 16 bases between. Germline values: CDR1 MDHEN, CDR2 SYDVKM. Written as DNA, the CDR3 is TGTGCCAGCAGTACCTTCCGGGACCGGGATGAAAAACTGTTTTTT. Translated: CASSTFRDRDEKLFF. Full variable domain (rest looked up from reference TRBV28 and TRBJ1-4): DVKVTQSSRYLVKRTGEKVFLECVQDMDHENMFWYRQDPGLGLRLIYFSYDVKMKEKGDIPEGYSVSREKKERFSLILESASTNQTSMYLCASSTFRDRDEKLFFGSGTQLSVL.

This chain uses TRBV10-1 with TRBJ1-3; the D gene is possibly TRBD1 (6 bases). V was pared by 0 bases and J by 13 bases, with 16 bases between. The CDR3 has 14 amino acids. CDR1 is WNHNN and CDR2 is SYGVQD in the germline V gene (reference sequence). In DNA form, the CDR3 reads TGCGCCAGCAGTGAGTCCCAGACAGGACACCGGATATATTTT. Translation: CASSESQTGHRIYF.

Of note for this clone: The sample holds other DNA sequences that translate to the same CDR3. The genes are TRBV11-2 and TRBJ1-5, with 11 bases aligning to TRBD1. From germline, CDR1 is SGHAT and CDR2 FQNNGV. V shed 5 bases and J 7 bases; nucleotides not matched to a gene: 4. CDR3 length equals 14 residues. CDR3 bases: TGTGCCAGCAGCCTTGGACAGGGGGCCCAGCCCCAGCATTTT. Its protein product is CASSLGQGAQPQHF. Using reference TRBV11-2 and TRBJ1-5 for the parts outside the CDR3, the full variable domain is EAGVAQSPRYKIIEKRQSVAFWCNPISGHATLYWYQQILGQGPKLLIQFQNNGVVDDSQLPKDRFSAERLKGVDSTLKIQPAKLEDSAVYLCASSLGQGAQPQHFGDGTRLSIL.

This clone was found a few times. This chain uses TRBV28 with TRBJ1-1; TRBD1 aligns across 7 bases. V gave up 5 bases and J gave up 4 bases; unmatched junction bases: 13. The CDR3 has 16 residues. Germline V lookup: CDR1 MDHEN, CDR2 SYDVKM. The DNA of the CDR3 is TGTGCCAGCAGTCTAAGACAGGGTAGAACGTTCACTGAAGCTTTCTTT. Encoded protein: CASSLRQGRTFTEAFF.

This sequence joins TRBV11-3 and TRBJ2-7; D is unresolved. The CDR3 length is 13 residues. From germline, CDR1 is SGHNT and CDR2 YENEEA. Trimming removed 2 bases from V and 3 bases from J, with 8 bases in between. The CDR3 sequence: CASSLNEYYEQYF. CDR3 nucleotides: TGTGCCAGCAGCTTAAACGAGTACTACGAGCAGTACTTC.

In DNA form, the CDR3 reads TGTGCCAGCAGCCAAGATGGGATGGAGGCTAGCGGGAGCCCAGATACGCAGTATTTT. Amino acid sequence: CASSQDGMEASGSPDTQYF. V is TRBV4-2 and J is TRBJ2-3; 10 nucleotides match TRBD2. The CDR3 covers 19 residues. Trimming at V came to 0 bases and at J to 4 bases, leaving 13 bases not matched to a gene. CDR1 is LGHNA and CDR2 is YNFKEQ in the germline V gene.

In nucleotides, the CDR3 is TGTGCCAGCAGACTCTTCCCCTCTGGAAACACCATATATTTT. Translation: CASRLFPSGNTIYF. The chain joins TRBV11-2 to TRBJ1-3; no definite D call. Trimming removed 6 bases at V and 0 bases at J, with 9 bases between. The germline V gene has CDR1 SGHAT and CDR2 FQNNGV. The CDR3 consists of 14 residues. The entire variable domain, with the rest obtained from reference TRBV11-2 and TRBJ1-3, is as follows: EAGVAQSPRYKIIEKRQSVAFWCNPISGHATLYWYQQILGQGPKLLIQFQNNGVVDDSQLPKDRFSAERLKGVDSTLKIQPAKLEDSAVYLCASRLFPSGNTIYFGEGSWLTVV.

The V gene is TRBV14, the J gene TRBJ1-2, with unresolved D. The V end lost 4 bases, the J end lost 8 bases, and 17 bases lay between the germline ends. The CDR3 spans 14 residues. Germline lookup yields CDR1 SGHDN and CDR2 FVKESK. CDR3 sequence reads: CASSRPGPFGGYTF. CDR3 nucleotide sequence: TGTGCCAGCAGCCGCCCCGGGCCCTTCGGGGGCTACACCTTC.

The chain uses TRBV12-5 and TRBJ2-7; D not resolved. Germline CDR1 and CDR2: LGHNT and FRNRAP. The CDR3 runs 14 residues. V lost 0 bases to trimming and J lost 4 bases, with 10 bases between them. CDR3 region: CASGLVLGTYEQYF. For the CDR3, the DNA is TGTGCTAGTGGTTTGGTACTCGGCACATACGAGCAGTACTTC.

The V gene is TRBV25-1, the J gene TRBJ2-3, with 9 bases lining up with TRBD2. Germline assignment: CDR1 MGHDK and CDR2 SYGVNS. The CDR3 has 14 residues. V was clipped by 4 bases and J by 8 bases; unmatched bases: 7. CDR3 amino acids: CASSGGGGFVTQYF. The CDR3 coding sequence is TGTGCCAGCAGTGGCGGGGGGGGTTTTGTTACGCAGTATTTT.

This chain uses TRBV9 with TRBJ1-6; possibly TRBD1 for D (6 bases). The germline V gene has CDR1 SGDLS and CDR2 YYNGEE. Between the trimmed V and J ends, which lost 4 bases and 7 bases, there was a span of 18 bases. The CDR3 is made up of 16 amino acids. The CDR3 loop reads CASSPTPGAGNSPLHF. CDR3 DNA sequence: TGTGCCAGCAGCCCCACCCCAGGGGCAGGGAATTCACCCCTCCACTTT. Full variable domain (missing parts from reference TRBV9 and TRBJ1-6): DSGVTQTPKHLITATGQRVTLRCSPRSGDLSVYWYQQSLDQGLQFLIQYYNGEERAKGNILERFSAQQFPDLHSELNLSSLELGDSALYFCASSPTPGAGNSPLHFGNGTRLTVT.

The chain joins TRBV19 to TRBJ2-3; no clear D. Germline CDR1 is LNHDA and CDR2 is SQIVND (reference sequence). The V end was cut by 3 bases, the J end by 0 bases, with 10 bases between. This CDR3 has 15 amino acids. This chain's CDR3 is CASSIRIGSTDTQYF. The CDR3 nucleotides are TGTGCCAGTAGTATCCGAATAGGGAGCACAGATACGCAGTATTTT.

The CDR3 spells CASSQVSLPQQGNYGYTF. The CDR3, as DNA: TGTGCCAGCAGCCAAGTAAGCCTTCCTCAACAGGGGAACTATGGCTACACCTTC. The gene calls are TRBV4-2 and TRBJ1-2; 7 nucleotides align to TRBD1. The J segment lost 2 bases and the V segment lost 1 base, leaving 13 bases of the junction unmatched. Germline V gene sequence: CDR1 LGHNA, CDR2 YNFKEQ. The CDR3 runs 18 residues.

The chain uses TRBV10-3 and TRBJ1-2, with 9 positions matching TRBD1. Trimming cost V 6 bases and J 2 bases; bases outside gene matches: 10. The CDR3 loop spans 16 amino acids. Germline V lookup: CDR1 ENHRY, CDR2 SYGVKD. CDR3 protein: CAIRYTTGGGNYGYTF. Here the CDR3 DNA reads TGTGCCATCAGATATACGACAGGGGGAGGAAACTATGGCTACACCTTC.

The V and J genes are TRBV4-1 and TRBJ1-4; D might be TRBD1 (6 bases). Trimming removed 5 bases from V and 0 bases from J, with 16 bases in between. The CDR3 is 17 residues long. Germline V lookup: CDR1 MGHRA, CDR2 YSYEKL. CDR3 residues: CASSDRTKGATNEKLFF. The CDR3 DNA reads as TGCGCCAGCAGCGATCGGACTAAGGGGGCAACTAATGAAAAACTGTTTTTT.

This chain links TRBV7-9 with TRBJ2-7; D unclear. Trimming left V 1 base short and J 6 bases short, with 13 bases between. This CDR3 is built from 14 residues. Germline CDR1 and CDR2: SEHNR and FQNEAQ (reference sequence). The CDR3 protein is CASSLDPPAFEQYF. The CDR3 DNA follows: TGTGCCAGCAGCTTAGACCCTCCAGCCTTCGAGCAGTACTTC. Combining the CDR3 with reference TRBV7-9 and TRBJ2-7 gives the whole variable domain DTGVSQNPRHKITKRGQNVTFRCDPISEHNRLYWYRQTLGQGPEFLTYFQNEAQLEKSRLLSDRFSAERPKGSFSTLEIQRTEQGDSAMYLCASSLDPPAFEQYFGPGTRLTVT.